Below are 28 T cell receptor beta chains sequenced from a single sample in a study of T and B cells in COVID-19 patients. BIOMED2 TRB-A/B primer pools were used in multiplex TRB PCR. TCRdb called the multiplex PCR reads again in MiXCR, with one record for every CDR3 protein. This sample has around 30,000 distinct CDR3 sequences; over 25% occur once, and the top ten carry more than 1.5%. From blood, roughly 250-550 ng of genomic DNA served as TRB template. The sample was blood. The source is a human donor who had recovered from COVID-19.

This clonotype ranks as medium-sized (0.01 to 0.1%). V usage is TRBV19 and J usage is TRBJ2-1, with 13 bases lining up with TRBD2. Germline lookup yields CDR1 LNHDA and CDR2 SQIVND (reference sequence). The CDR3 sequence is 13 residues long. With V trimmed by 9 bases and J by 11 bases, 7 bases remained unmatched. The chain's CDR3 is CASSGLAGTKQFF. The DNA for the CDR3 is TGTGCCAGCTCGGGACTAGCGGGGACAAAGCAGTTCTTC.

This clonotype has a handful of counts. This chain links TRBV5-6 with TRBJ2-1, with 8 bases fitting TRBD2. Germline CDR1 reads SGHDT; CDR2 reads YYEEEE. The CDR3 extends over 16 amino acids. V lost 0 bases, J lost 7 bases, and 9 bases stayed unmatched. Written as DNA, the CDR3 is TGTGCCAGCAGCTTGGTCCGGGAGGGCCTCAGGAATGAGCAGTTCTTC. It is translated as CASSLVREGLRNEQFF.

This clonotype was detected a few times. The chain employs TRBV19 and TRBJ2-7; no clear D gene. Germline V gives CDR1 LNHDA, CDR2 SQIVND (reference sequence). CDR3 length equals 14 residues. Deletions cut 5 bases from V and 3 bases from J, with 14 bases between. The CDR3 nucleotides are TGTGCCAGTAGTCCCCAAGGAGAGTTCTACGAGCAGTACTTC. Translated, it gives CASSPQGEFYEQYF.

This CDR3 is CSASAPTGDSYNEQFF. The CDR3 DNA sequence: TGCAGTGCTAGCGCCCCAACAGGGGATTCCTACAATGAGCAGTTCTTC. The V and J genes are TRBV20-1 and TRBJ2-1, with 7 positions matching TRBD1. The V gene end was trimmed by 3 bases and the J gene end by 1 base; junction bases not matched to a gene: 9. The CDR3 loop spans 16 amino acids. Germline lookup yields CDR1 DFQATT and CDR2 SNEGSKA (reference sequence).

This clonotype was observed at least ten times. The chain carries TRBV19 and TRBJ1-4; 8 bases match TRBD1. J was trimmed by 5 bases and V by 5 bases; bases with no gene match: 7. Germline V gene sequence: CDR1 LNHDA, CDR2 SQIVND (reference sequence). The CDR3 loop spans 15 amino acids. This CDR3 reads CASSGRDRTNEKLFF. CDR3 coding DNA: TGTGCCAGTAGTGGCCGGGACAGGACGAATGAAAAACTGTTTTTT.

The chain employs TRBV6-5 and TRBJ2-1; 11 bases fit TRBD2. The V gene end was trimmed by 4 bases and the J gene end by 8 bases; junction bases not matched to a gene: 7. CDR3 length equals 15 residues. Per germline, CDR1 MNHEY and CDR2 SVGAGI. CDR3 DNA sequence: TGTGCCAGCAGTTTAACTAGCGGGAGAATCTATGAGCAGTTCTTC. Protein product: CASSLTSGRIYEQFF.

This clonotype has a count of ten or more. J is TRBJ2-1 and V is TRBV27; no definite D call. Germline V gene data show CDR1 as MNHEY and CDR2 as SMNVEV (reference sequence). The V gene lost 6 bases and the J gene lost 5 bases, with 17 bases spanning the gap. This CDR3 has 15 amino acids. The CDR3 loop is CASRAGRNLHNEQFF. The CDR3 DNA is TGTGCCAGCAGGGCAGGACGGAACTTACACAATGAGCAGTTCTTC.

This clonotype rates as medium-sized. The genes are TRBV19 and TRBJ2-2; D may correspond to TRBD1 or TRBD2 (5 bases each). Trimming stripped 8 bases from V and 4 bases from J, with 14 bases between. The germline gives CDR1 LNHDA, CDR2 SQIVND (reference sequence). The CDR3 loop spans 14 amino acids. CDR3 sequence (DNA): TGTGCCAGTGTCCGGGGCTCGTTCACCGGGGAGCTGTTTTTT. Its translation: CASVRGSFTGELFF. The entire variable domain, with the rest obtained from reference TRBV19 and TRBJ2-2, is as follows: DGGITQSPKYLFRKEGQNVTLSCEQNLNHDAMYWYRQDPGQGLRLIYYSQIVNDFQKGDIAEGYSVSREKKESFPLTVTSAQKNPTAFYLCASVRGSFTGELFFGEGSRLTVL.

This clonotype was detected only a few times. The genes are TRBV6-1 and TRBJ1-5; 8 nucleotides match TRBD1. The CDR3 extends over 15 amino acids. The germline V gene has CDR1 MNHNS and CDR2 SASEGT. Written as DNA, the CDR3 is TGTGCTACCCACTCCTGGGACAGGCCCAATCAGCCCCAGCATTTT. Amino acids: CATHSWDRPNQPQHF.

The CDR3 loop reads CSASLYRGDLMNTEAFF. The DNA of the CDR3 is TGCAGTGCTAGCCTGTACAGGGGCGACCTCATGAACACTGAAGCTTTCTTT. The V and J genes are TRBV20-1 and TRBJ1-1; TRBD1 matches at 7 bases. V lost 3 bases and J lost 0; bases outside the gene matches: 13. The germline V gene has CDR1 DFQATT and CDR2 SNEGSKA (reference sequence). This CDR3 is 17 amino acids long.

There are many counts of this clonotype. The chain uses TRBV27 and TRBJ2-7, with 10 bases identical to TRBD1. With V trimmed by 0 bases and J by 7 bases, 12 bases remained unmatched. Looked up from germline, CDR1 is MNHEY and CDR2 is SMNVEV (reference sequence). The CDR3 runs 17 residues. The CDR3 DNA reads as TGTGCCAGCAGTTTATCGGGTCCGGGACAGGGGTGGGTAGAGCAGTACTTC. Its protein product is CASSLSGPGQGWVEQYF.

This clonotype occurred once. V gene TRBV11-1 combines with J gene TRBJ1-1, with D possibly TRBD1 on 5 matching bases. The CDR3 contains 15 residues. V lost 1 base and J 2 bases, leaving 11 bases between the germline ends. CDR1 and CDR2 (germline): SGHAT, FQDESV (reference sequence). In DNA, the CDR3 is TGTGCCAGCAGCTTAGAGGCAGGGCGCAACACTGAAGCTTTCTTT. Its protein product is CASSLEAGRNTEAFF.

This sequence joins TRBV10-3 and TRBJ2-7; 8 bases map to TRBD1. This CDR3 is built from 15 residues. Trimming at V came to 6 bases and at J to 0 bases, leaving 7 bases not matched to a gene. The germline CDR1 and CDR2 sequences are ENHRY and SYGVKD. CDR3 coding DNA: TGTGCCATCAGGAGGGACAGGCCTTACTCCTACGAGCAGTACTTC. As protein: CAIRRDRPYSYEQYF.

CDR3 nucleotides: TGCAGTGCTAGGAGGGGAACCTATGGCTACACCTTC. Protein product: CSARRGTYGYTF. The rearrangement joins TRBV20-1 to TRBJ1-2, with D tentatively TRBD1 (5 bases). Germline V CDR1 and CDR2: DFQATT, SNEGSKA (reference sequence). This CDR3 contains 12 residues. Trimming removed 3 bases at V and 4 bases at J, with 9 bases between.

The sample holds one count of this clonotype. With a much larger clone just one base away, this may be a read error. The gene calls are TRBV12-3 or TRBV12-4 and TRBJ2-2, with TRBD1 identical over 11 bases. This CDR3 has 17 residues. The CDR3 DNA reads as TGTGCCAGCATTTTAGGAGGGACAGGGGGAGGGACCGGGGAGCTGTTTTTT. This sequence encodes CASILGGTGGGTGELFF.

This clonotype was seen a few times. The DNA of the CDR3 is TGTGCCAGCTCCCGTACGGGGGAAGAGACCCAGTACTTC. Residues: CASSRTGEETQYF. The chain employs TRBV18 and TRBJ2-5, with D possibly matching TRBD2 (6 bases). With 6 bases removed from V and 3 bases from J, the gap between germline ends came to 11 bases. This CDR3 comprises 13 residues. CDR1 and CDR2 (germline): KGHSH, LQKENI.

This clonotype was seen repeatedly, ten times or more. The CDR3, as DNA: TGTGCCAGCAGTCGGCAGGGGAACACTGAAGCTTTCTTT. Its protein product is CASSRQGNTEAFF. This chain connects TRBV12-3 or TRBV12-4 to TRBJ1-1, with D possibly TRBD1 on 5 matching bases. CDR3 length: 13 residues. V was pared by 5 bases and J by 1 base, with 8 bases between.

This rearrangement joins TRBV10-3 to TRBJ1-1; TRBD1 agrees at 10 bases. Germline V gene data show CDR1 as ENHRY and CDR2 as SYGVKD. After removal of 6 bases from V and 0 bases from J, the junction contained 4 bases not matched to a gene. CDR3 size: 15 residues. The CDR3 loop is CAIRKGQGMNTEAFF. The CDR3 DNA is TGTGCCATCAGGAAGGGACAGGGGATGAACACTGAAGCTTTCTTT.

V is TRBV6-5 and J is TRBJ2-1; weak D call: TRBD2 (6 bases). The length of the CDR3 is 16 residues. In germline, CDR1 is MNHEY, CDR2 SVGAGI. V lost 2 bases, J lost 12 bases, and 23 bases lay in between. The CDR3 reads CASSYTRELGRLGQFF. The CDR3 coding sequence is TGTGCCAGCAGTTACACCCGGGAGCTTGGGAGGTTAGGGCAGTTCTTC.

The CDR3 sequence is CATSDWGQGTDTQYF. The CDR3 DNA follows: TGTGCCACCAGTGACTGGGGACAGGGAACAGATACGCAGTATTTT. This chain uses TRBV24-1 with TRBJ2-3, with 9 bases identical to TRBD1. Germline CDR1 reads KGHDR; CDR2 reads SFDVKD. This CDR3 region has 15 residues. V lost 4 bases to trimming and J lost 3 bases; unmatched junction nucleotides: 4.

By share, this clonotype counts as medium-sized (0.01 to 0.1%). The CDR3 nucleotides are TGTGCCAGTAGTTCAGCCCACAATGAGCAGTTCTTC. Translating gives CASSSAHNEQFF. The chain links TRBV19 to TRBJ2-1; D call uncertain. The CDR3 covers 12 residues. Trimming left V 5 bases short and J 5 bases short, with 7 bases between. In germline, CDR1 is LNHDA, CDR2 SQIVND (reference sequence).

This clonotype was seen only a few times. This chain joins TRBV15 and TRBJ2-3; D might be TRBD1 or TRBD2, each matching 5 bases. The length of the CDR3 is 13 residues. Per germline, CDR1 LNHNV and CDR2 YYDKDF (reference sequence). V gave up 6 bases and J gave up 4 bases, with 11 bases separating them. The CDR3 nucleotides read TGTGCCACCAGTTCTGGGGGTGCAGATACGCAGTATTTT. It translates to CATSSGGADTQYF. Using reference TRBV15 and TRBJ2-3 for the parts outside the CDR3, the full variable domain is DAMVIQNPRYQVTQFGKPVTLSCSQTLNHNVMYWYQQKSSQAPKLLFHYYDKDFNNEADTPDNFQSRRPNTSFCFLDIRSPGLGDTAMYLCATSSGGADTQYFGPGTRLTVL.

This clonotype was counted only a few times. The chain links TRBV19 to TRBJ1-3; D possibly corresponds to TRBD1 (6 bases). The CDR3 is 18 amino acids. V was clipped by 7 bases and J by 4 bases, with 26 bases between them. Germline V gene data show CDR1 as LNHDA and CDR2 as SQIVND (reference sequence). Here the CDR3 reads CASNFGGQAPHPGNTIYF. In nucleotides, the CDR3 is TGTGCCAGTAATTTTGGGGGGCAGGCACCCCACCCGGGAAACACCATATATTTT.

This clonotype was recorded a few times. This chain's CDR3 is CASSQIRQGKTYNEQFF. Here the CDR3 DNA reads TGTGCCAGCAGCCAAATCCGACAGGGGAAGACCTACAATGAGCAGTTCTTC. The chain has TRBV5-6 and TRBJ2-1; 8 positions match TRBD1. The CDR3 has 17 residues. Trimming took 4 bases from V and 2 from J; bases not matched to a gene: 11. Germline V lookup: CDR1 SGHDT, CDR2 YYEEEE.

The V and J genes are TRBV9 and TRBJ2-7; 8 nucleotides agree with TRBD2. The CDR3 length is 15 residues. Germline V gene lookup returns CDR1 SGDLS and CDR2 YYNGEE. The V gene end was trimmed by 3 bases and the J gene end by 2 bases; junction bases not matched to a gene: 7. DNA of the CDR3: TGTGCCAGCAGCGCCGGGGGGGGGAGGGCCTACGAGCAGTACTTC. This sequence encodes CASSAGGGRAYEQYF. Together with reference TRBV9 and TRBJ2-7, the CDR3 gives the full variable domain: DSGVTQTPKHLITATGQRVTLRCSPRSGDLSVYWYQQSLDQGLQFLIQYYNGEERAKGNILERFSAQQFPDLHSELNLSSLELGDSALYFCASSAGGGRAYEQYFGPGTRLTVT.

In its sample, this clonotype was seen a few times. The genes are TRBV6-5 and TRBJ2-1; TRBD2 might be the D (5 bases). Germline V CDR1 and CDR2: MNHEY, SVGAGI. CDR3 length: 13 amino acids. Trimming pared 10 bases from V and 3 bases from J, leaving 13 bases between. CDR3 coding DNA: TGTGCCACCCAAGGGAGTATCTACAATGAGCAGTTCTTC. Protein sequence: CATQGSIYNEQFF.

The CDR3, as DNA: TGTGCCAGCAGTAAGGAGGCTTTGTCCTACGAGCAGTACTTC. Its translation is CASSKEALSYEQYF. V usage is TRBV6-2 or TRBV6-3 and J usage is TRBJ2-7; possible D gene TRBD2, 5 bases. CDR1 is MNHEY, CDR2 SVGEGT, per germline. This CDR3 comprises 14 residues. Trimming removed 5 bases at V and 1 base at J, with 12 bases between.

The chain has TRBV4-2 and TRBJ2-1; D gene unclear. Germline values: CDR1 LGHNA, CDR2 YNFKEQ. The germline V and J ends were trimmed by 3 bases and 1 base, with 13 bases remaining between them. The CDR3 consists of 16 residues. In DNA form, the CDR3 reads TGTGCCAGCAGCCAGTACTTTGGGGATTCCTACAATGAGCAGTTCTTC. Amino acid sequence: CASSQYFGDSYNEQFF.